The text below deals with one T cell receptor (beta chain). The data are from a study of T cell responses to AZD1222 COVID-19 vaccine. V was trimmed by 0 bases and J by 9 bases, leaving 16 bases between them. Per the germline V gene, CDR1 is SGDLS and CDR2 is YYNGEE. This CDR3 has 15 residues. The data were produced by immunoSEQ multiplex PCR, yet TCRdb's version contains in-frame clones alone and is incomplete. The table lists about 110,000 clones, 94% of them singletons, with around 2.8% in the top ten. This sequence joins TRBV9 and TRBJ2-1; maybe TRBD2 (6 bases). The source was peripheral blood, collected 28 days after the second AZD1222 dose. The source is an adult who received the AZD1222 COVID-19 vaccine. CDR3 loop: CASSVGRRDGSEQFF. The CDR3 nucleotides read TGTGCCAGCAGCGTAGGTCGGAGGGACGGGAGTGAGCAGTTCTTC.